One T cell receptor beta chain is described in this entry. The germline gene is not matched at one end of the junction; a read error may be the cause. This sample is part of a study of blood T cell repertoires in COVID-19. Study-wide background: COVID-19 samples, acute and convalescent, were from the United States, Italy and Spain. T cells, B-cell-depleted T cells, or PBMCs provided the cDNA or gDNA that served as material.

The CDR3 extends over 13 amino acids. Germline lookup yields CDR1 SNHLY and CDR2 FYNNEI. Original handling: Amplification from reference gene primers served as the basis for estimated nucleated cell counts. Measured with immunoSEQ multiplex PCR; TCRdb has only the in-frame clones, and not every one. V, J and clone size derive from that table, while D and trimming were established from the DNA sequence. Of approximately 100,000 clones listed, more than 75% are singletons. The chain is built from TRBV2 and TRBJ2-3; 7 nucleotides line up with TRBD2. The specimen sequenced was peripheral blood. The TCR sequence derives from a woman aged 25 to 39 with acute or convalescent COVID-19. CDR3 bases: TGTGCCAGCAGTGAAGTCGGACTAGTTGGGGGACCTTTT. It yields the protein CASSEVGLVGGPF.